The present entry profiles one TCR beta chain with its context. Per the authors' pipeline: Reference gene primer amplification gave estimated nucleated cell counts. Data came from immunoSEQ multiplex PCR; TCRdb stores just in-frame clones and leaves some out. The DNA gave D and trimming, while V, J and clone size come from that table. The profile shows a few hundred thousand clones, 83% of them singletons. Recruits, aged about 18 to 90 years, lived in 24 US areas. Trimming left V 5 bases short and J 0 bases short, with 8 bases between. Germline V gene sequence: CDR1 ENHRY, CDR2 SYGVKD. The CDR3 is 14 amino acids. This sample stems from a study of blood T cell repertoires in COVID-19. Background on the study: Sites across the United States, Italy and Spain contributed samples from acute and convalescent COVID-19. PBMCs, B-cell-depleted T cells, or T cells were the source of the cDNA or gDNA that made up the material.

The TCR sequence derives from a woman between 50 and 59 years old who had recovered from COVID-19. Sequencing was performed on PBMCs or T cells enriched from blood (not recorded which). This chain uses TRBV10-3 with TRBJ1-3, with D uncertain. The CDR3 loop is CAISPISSGNTIYF. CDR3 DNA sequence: TGTGCCATCAGTCCCATTAGCTCTGGAAACACCATATATTTT.